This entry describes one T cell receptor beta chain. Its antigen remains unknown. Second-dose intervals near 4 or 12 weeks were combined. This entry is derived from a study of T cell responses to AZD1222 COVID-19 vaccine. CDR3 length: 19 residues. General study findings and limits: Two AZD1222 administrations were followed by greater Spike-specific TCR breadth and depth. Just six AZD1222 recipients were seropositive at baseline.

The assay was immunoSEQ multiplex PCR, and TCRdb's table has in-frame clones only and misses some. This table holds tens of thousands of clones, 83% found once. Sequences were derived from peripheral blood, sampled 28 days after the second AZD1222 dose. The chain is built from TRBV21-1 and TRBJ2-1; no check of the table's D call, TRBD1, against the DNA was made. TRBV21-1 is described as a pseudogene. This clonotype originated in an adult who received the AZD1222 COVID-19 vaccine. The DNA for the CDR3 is TGTGCCAGCAGCAAAGCGCTTTCTGGCGGACAGGGAAACTACAATGAGCAGTTCTTC. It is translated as CASSKALSGGQGNYNEQFF.